Listed here is a single T cell receptor (beta chain). The sample originates from a study of blood T cell repertoires in COVID-19. Profiled with immunoSEQ multiplex PCR; TCRdb holds only in-frame clones, not every one. The sample contains 300,000 to 450,000 clones, around 87% of which appear only once. Seattle's cohort entered during active infection and was followed longitudinally. This CDR3 is built from 16 residues. The germline V and J ends were trimmed by 6 bases and 4 bases, with 18 bases remaining between them. Germline V gives CDR1 MNHNY, CDR2 SVGAGI (reference sequence). The V and J genes are TRBV6-6 and TRBJ2-2; D gene ambiguous. The specimen was peripheral blood. This TCR derives from a woman in her twenties or thirties with COVID-19, enrolled during active disease. The chain's CDR3 is CASSSPDLDVTGELFF. CDR3 nucleotide sequence: TGTGCCAGCAGCTCCCCTGATTTAGATGTCACCGGGGAGCTGTTTTTT.